Each of the 2 T cell receptor beta chains below was sequenced from the same sample in a study of CD8+ T cells in alopecia areata. Extraction and reverse transcription of RNA yielded cDNA as the sequencing template. The table came from immunoSEQ multiplex PCR; TCRdb's copy has only in-frame clones and leaves some out. The data contain 250,000 or so clones, about 68% of them singletons. Sequencing used CD4+ T cells sorted from blood, obtained at week 0. All receptors come from a human donor with alopecia areata.

The J gene is TRBJ1-5, the V gene TRBV29-1, with 7 nucleotides matching TRBD1. V lost 6 bases, J lost 9 bases, and 11 bases stayed unmatched. The germline V gene encodes CDR1 SQVTM and CDR2 ANQGSEA. This CDR3 is built from 13 residues. Here the CDR3 reads CSVLQGTGRPQHF. In DNA form, the CDR3 reads TGCAGCGTCTTACAGGGGACGGGAAGGCCCCAGCATTTT.

The chain combines TRBV25-1 with TRBJ2-7, with 9 bases fitting TRBD2. Per germline, CDR1 MGHDK and CDR2 SYGVNS. This CDR3 comprises 14 residues. V lost 6 bases and J lost 4; bases outside the gene matches: 7. The CDR3 region has the DNA TGTGCCAGCAGCTCGGGCGGGGGGGCGTACGAGCAGTACTTC. Amino acid sequence: CASSSGGGAYEQYF.